This T cell receptor (beta chain) was identified during a study of control samples from healthy donors and cancer patients. Assay: immunoSEQ multiplex PCR; the TCRdb copy retains only in-frame clones and omits some. The sample holds around 94,000 clones, 70% to 90% seen once. The CDR3 consists of 14 residues. Per germline, CDR1 DFQATT and CDR2 SNEGSKA (reference sequence). Trimming cost V 3 bases and J 5 bases, with 16 bases left between them. The chain couples TRBV20-1 to TRBJ1-1; D perhaps matches TRBD1 (5 bases). This receptor was identified in a woman aged 45-60 years in good health. Sequencing was performed on blood. CDR3 sequence: CSASRGGVSTEAFF. The CDR3 DNA reads TGCAGTGCTAGTCGGGGAGGGGTTAGTACTGAAGCTTTCTTT.